The 13 T cell receptor beta chains given below trace back to one sample, sequenced in a study of blood T cells in healthy people across ages. Next came a second PCR, run for about 7 to 12 cycles, which used a sample-barcoded 5' primer along with a J-beta primer mix. MiXCR, run by TCRdb on the 5' RACE reads, gives a single entry per CDR3 protein. The sample has 1.5 million to 2 million distinct CDR3 sequences, roughly 27% seen once. What was sequenced was blood. The receptors come from a woman aged 25-40 years in good health.

This clonotype was picked up many times. This chain connects TRBV3-1 to TRBJ2-4; D is unresolved. This CDR3 contains 15 residues. Germline V gene data show CDR1 as LGHDT and CDR2 as YNNKEL (reference sequence). The V end was cut by 0 bases, the J end by 0 bases, with 6 bases between. CDR3: CASSQDQVAKNIQYF. Here the CDR3 DNA reads TGTGCCAGCAGCCAAGATCAGGTAGCCAAAAACATTCAGTACTTC. Combining the CDR3 with reference TRBV3-1 and TRBJ2-4 gives the whole variable domain DTAVSQTPKYLVTQMGNDKSIKCEQNLGHDTMYWYKQDSKKFLKIMFSYNNKELIINETVPNRFSPKSPDKAHLNLHINSLELGDSAVYFCASSQDQVAKNIQYFGAGTRLSVL.

The chain joins TRBV6-5 to TRBJ1-4, with D possibly being TRBD1 (6 bases). V lost 2 bases, J lost 0 bases, and 7 bases lay in between. The CDR3 is 15 amino acids. Per germline, CDR1 MNHEY and CDR2 SVGAGI. This CDR3 reads CASSYGTSTNEKLFF. As DNA, the CDR3 is TGTGCCAGCAGTTACGGGACATCAACTAATGAAAAACTGTTTTTT.

The table lists this clonotype with a few counts. V and J are TRBV11-2 and TRBJ2-7; possibly TRBD1 or TRBD2 for D (5 bases each). The CDR3 spans 14 residues. V was pared by 4 bases and J by 5 bases, with 15 bases between. CDR1 is SGHAT and CDR2 is FQNNGV in the germline V gene. The CDR3 region is CASSWDGPNNEQYF. The CDR3 region has the DNA TGTGCCAGCAGCTGGGACGGTCCCAACAACGAGCAGTACTTC.

This clonotype was detected only a few times. V is TRBV5-1 and J is TRBJ1-1; 9 nucleotides align to TRBD1. The CDR3 is 16 amino acids. V gave up 0 bases and J gave up 4 bases; unmatched junction bases: 7. The germline gives CDR1 SGHRS, CDR2 YFSETQ. CDR3 amino acids: CASSLGGQGTSTEAFF. The CDR3 nucleotides are TGCGCCAGCAGCTTGGGGGGACAGGGTACGAGCACTGAAGCTTTCTTT.

In regard to this clonotype: With a much larger clone just one base away, this may be a read error. This sequence joins TRBV4-3 and TRBJ2-1; 7 nucleotides align to TRBD2. The CDR3 is made up of 15 amino acids. From germline, CDR1 is LGHNA and CDR2 YSLEER. The trim removed 0 bases at V and 10 bases at J, leaving 9 bases unmatched. CDR3 DNA: TGCGCCAGCAGCCAAGAGTGGGGACTAAGATACGAGCAGTTCTTC. Encoded protein: CASSQEWGLRYEQFF.

The sample holds many counts of this clonotype. This chain links TRBV20-1 with TRBJ2-1; the match to TRBD2 covers 8 bases. This CDR3 spans 14 amino acids. CDR1 DFQATT and CDR2 SNEGSKA come from the germline V gene (reference sequence). V was pared by 3 bases and J by 7 bases, with 8 bases of the junction left unmatched. In DNA form, the CDR3 reads TGCAGTGCTAGTCGCGGGAGGAATGGAAATGAGCAGTTCTTC. This gives the protein CSASRGRNGNEQFF.

This clonotype showed up many times. The J gene is TRBJ1-2, the V gene TRBV12-3 or TRBV12-4; 9 nucleotides line up with TRBD1. The CDR3 contains 13 residues. The V segment lost 3 bases and the J segment 7 bases; nucleotides outside the gene matches: 3. As DNA, the CDR3 is TGTGCCAGCAGTTTCGGGACAGGGATTGGCTACACCTTC. Its translation is CASSFGTGIGYTF.

This clonotype was seen more than once but under ten times. The V and J genes are TRBV12-3 or TRBV12-4 and TRBJ2-2; weak D call: TRBD1 (5 bases). CDR3 size: 12 residues. The V and J ends lost 7 bases and 3 bases respectively, with 6 bases between them. In DNA, the CDR3 is TGTGCCAGCACCAGGGACACCGGGGAGCTGTTTTTT. Protein: CASTRDTGELFF.

This clonotype showed up just a few times. This could be a read error, since a much larger clone is one nucleotide away. V usage is TRBV3-1 and J usage is TRBJ1-5; D is unresolved. The CDR3 has 12 residues. Germline-derived CDR1 and CDR2 are LGHDT and YNNKEL (reference sequence). V was cut by 3 bases and J by 4 bases, with 4 bases left in between. The CDR3 coding sequence is TGTGCCAGCAGCCACGGGAATCAGCCCCAGCATTTT. Protein sequence: CASSHGNQPQHF.

V is TRBV28 and J is TRBJ1-2; D perhaps matches TRBD1 (6 bases). Germline V gene data show CDR1 as MDHEN and CDR2 as SYDVKM. V shed 1 base and J shed 8 bases, with 11 bases lying between them. The CDR3 totals 13 residues. CDR3 loop: CASSLSSGVGYTF. CDR3 nucleotides: TGTGCCAGCAGTTTATCTTCAGGGGTCGGCTACACCTTC.

At least ten counts were recorded for this clonotype. V is TRBV20-1 and J is TRBJ2-7; D is unclear. CDR1 and CDR2 from the germline V gene are DFQATT and SNEGSKA (reference sequence). V was shortened by 0 bases and J by 1 base, with 7 bases between the two germline ends. CDR3 size: 13 residues. The CDR3 DNA reads TGCAGTGCTAGAGAACAAGGGTCCTACGAGCAGTACTTC. The encoded protein is CSAREQGSYEQYF.

This clonotype was detected only a few times. J is TRBJ2-4 and V is TRBV6-5, with 7 bases identical to TRBD1. The CDR3 extends over 16 amino acids. The trim removed 2 bases at V and 4 bases at J, leaving 8 bases unmatched. From germline, CDR1 is MNHEY and CDR2 SVGAGI. CDR3 DNA: TGTGCCAGCAGTTACAGGGGGCATGGGGCAAAAAACATTCAGTACTTC. Translating gives CASSYRGHGAKNIQYF.

The chain combines TRBV7-9 with TRBJ2-7; 7 bases agree with TRBD2. Germline assignment: CDR1 SEHNR and CDR2 FQNEAQ (reference sequence). Trimming cost V 4 bases and J 2 bases; bases outside gene matches: 5. The CDR3 has 14 amino acids. The CDR3 region is CASSYQAGTYEQYF. The CDR3 region has the DNA TGTGCCAGCAGCTACCAAGCGGGGACCTACGAGCAGTACTTC.